The subject of this entry is one TCR beta chain. Here immunoSEQ multiplex PCR was the method, and the copy in TCRdb shows in-frame clones only, minus some. The table records tens of thousands of clones, roughly 80% of them present only once. These data come from a study of OX40 agonist ivuxolimab in advanced cancers. Study details: The study treated patients with ivuxolimab, an agonistic anti-OX40 (CD134) antibody.

The J segment lost 6 bases and the V segment lost 4 bases, leaving 8 bases of the junction unmatched. Germline V gene data show CDR1 as SGDLS and CDR2 as YYNGEE. The CDR3 is 15 residues long. The sequence was collected from an adult with an advanced solid tumor such as melanoma, head and neck, liver or kidney cancer. The sequencing used CD4+ or CD8+ T cells sorted from blood, collected in a trial of the OX40 agonist ivuxolimab. The chain recombines TRBV9 with TRBJ2-7, with TRBD2 identical over 12 bases. In DNA form, the CDR3 reads TGTGCCAGCAGCCAACGACTAGCGGGAGTGGGCGAGCAGTACTTC. It is translated as CASSQRLAGVGEQYF.